The clone carrying this T cell receptor beta chain was seen a handful of times. Its antigen is not identified. The sample belongs to a study of cytomegalovirus exposure and HLA in healthy donors. Whole-study results and caveats: Donors were assumed by presence/absence analyses to have roughly uniform sequencing depth.

PCR involved 60 Vbeta and 13 Jbeta primers. TCRdb keeps only in-frame clones here, not all; method: immunoSEQ multiplex PCR. This sample has about 150,000 clones, with approximately 69% found just once. V shed 0 bases and J shed 1 base, with 7 bases lying between them. Germline assignment: CDR1 SGHKS and CDR2 YYEKEE (reference sequence). CDR3 length: 14 residues. The sample consisted of PBMCs. The gene calls are TRBV5-5 and TRBJ1-1; unclear D gene. The receptor's source is a man under 40 in good health and CMV-seronegative. The chain's CDR3 is CASSLVRGNTEAFF. The CDR3 DNA reads TGTGCCAGCAGCTTGGTGAGAGGGAACACTGAAGCTTTCTTT.